Given below is one TCR beta chain in context. Its antigen is not identified. Germline V CDR1 and CDR2: KGHSH, LQKENI. This CDR3 region has 15 residues. Germline trimming cut 4 bases from V and 5 bases from J; bases unmatched to any gene: 5. Whereas donors were nominally healthy upon sampling, unrecorded immune exposures were probable. In the PCR, 60 Vbeta and 13 Jbeta primers were used. Data came from immunoSEQ multiplex PCR; TCRdb stores just in-frame clones and leaves some out. The data contain 85,000 to 100,000 clones, around four fifths of them seen just once; the ten biggest clones take up around 7%. This entry belongs to a study of cytomegalovirus exposure and HLA in healthy donors. General study results and limits: The presence/absence work took it that sequencing depth was about the same across donors. A list of around 150 TCR beta chains associated with cytomegalovirus was given. Rare sequences made up most TCRs, while some public TCRs were found in many donors.

The TCR comes from a man between 35 and 55 years old in good health and CMV-seropositive. The chain employs TRBV18 and TRBJ1-5; 10 nucleotides align to TRBD1. The sequenced sample was PBMCs. For the CDR3, the DNA is TGTGCCAGCTCACTGGGGACAGGGGATTATCAGCCCCAGCATTTT. This gives the protein CASSLGTGDYQPQHF.